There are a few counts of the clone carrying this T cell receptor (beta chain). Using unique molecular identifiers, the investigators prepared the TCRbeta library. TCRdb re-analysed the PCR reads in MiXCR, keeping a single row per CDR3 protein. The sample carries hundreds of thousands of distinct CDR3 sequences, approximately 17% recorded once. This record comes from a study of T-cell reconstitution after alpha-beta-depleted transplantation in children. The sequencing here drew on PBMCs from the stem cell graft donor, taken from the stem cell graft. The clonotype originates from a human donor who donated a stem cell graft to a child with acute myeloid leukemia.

As DNA, the CDR3 is TGCGCCAGCAGCTTTGGGACAGGAGGCTCTGAAGCTTTCTTT. It yields the protein CASSFGTGGSEAFF. The V call is TRBV5-1, the J call TRBJ1-1; 8 bases fit TRBD1. Germline V gives CDR1 SGHRS, CDR2 YFSETQ. J gave up 6 bases and V 2 bases, and 6 bases lay outside the gene matches. This CDR3 is built from 14 residues.